Listed below are T cell receptor beta chains from one sample, sequenced in a study of cytomegalovirus exposure and HLA in healthy donors. Sequenced by immunoSEQ multiplex PCR; TCRdb stores in-frame clones only, minus some. The data show tens of thousands of clones, over 80% seen once. Sequenced sample: PBMCs. These receptor sequences come from a man aged 18 to 35 in good health and CMV-seronegative. Each CDR3 is given with its conserved first and last residue. A D gene is named only where the DNA matches it firmly. Clone size, where shown, is once, few, many, or a class for clones that have expanded.

V	J	size	D	CDR3	DNA
TRBV28	TRBJ2-7	-	-	CASSRTGYEQYF	TGTGCCAGCAGCCGTACAGGCTACGAGCAGTACTTC
TRBV7-8	TRBJ2-7	-	TRBD2	CASSNRVLTSGIEQYF	TGTGCCAGCAGCAACCGGGTCCTGACTAGCGGGATCGAGCAGTACTTC
TRBV30	TRBJ2-3	once	-	CAWSRSLRRTDTQYF	TGTGCCTGGAGTCGATCACTGAGGAGGACAGATACGCAGTATTTT
TRBV7-8	TRBJ2-2	-	-	CASSLFSVPGELFF	TGTGCCAGCAGCTTATTTTCTGTCCCCGGGGAGCTGTTTTTT
TRBV7-3	TRBJ2-2	-	-	CASSFRAGELFF	TGTGCCAGCAGCTTTCGGGCCGGGGAGCTGTTTTTT
TRBV7-3	TRBJ2-3	-	TRBD1	CASSPGTGTGGTQYF	TGTGCCAGCAGCCCTGGGACAGGGACTGGGGGTACGCAGTATTTT
TRBV15	TRBJ2-1	-	TRBD1	CATSRVNRGLRWSEQFF	TGTGCCACCAGCCGTGTTAACAGGGGGCTCCGTTGGTCTGAGCAGTTCTTC
TRBV7-2	TRBJ2-1	-	TRBD1	CASSLRQGNEQFF	TGTGCCAGCAGCTTACGACAGGGTAACGAGCAGTTCTTC
TRBV6-4	TRBJ2-2	-	-	CATSNTGELFF	TGTGCCACCTCTAACACCGGGGAGCTGTTTTTT
TRBV27	TRBJ1-4	-	-	CASSPSGSTNEKLFF	TGTGCCAGCAGTCCGTCAGGGTCAACTAATGAAAAACTGTTTTTT
TRBV28	TRBJ2-5	-	TRBD2	CASSPGTSRETQYF	TGTGCCAGCAGTCCTGGGACTAGCAGAGAGACCCAGTACTTC
TRBV15	TRBJ2-2	-	TRBD2	CATSRGLSSGSSMGELFF	TGTGCCACCAGCAGAGGTCTGAGTAGCGGGAGCTCCATGGGGGAGCTGTTTTTT
TRBV4-2	TRBJ2-2	-	TRBD2	CASSRGLAGVPGELFF	TGTGCCAGCAGCCGGGGACTAGCGGGAGTTCCGGGGGAGCTGTTTTTT
TRBV19	TRBJ1-1	-	TRBD1	CASGTGNTEAFF	TGTGCCAGCGGGACAGGGAACACTGAAGCTTTCTTT
TRBV30	TRBJ1-2	-	-	CAWSPLNYGYTF	TGTGCCTGGTCCCCCCTTAACTATGGCTACACCTTC
TRBV4-3	TRBJ2-2	-	TRBD2	CASSLGLAGGLGELFF	TGCGCCAGCAGCCTAGGACTAGCGGGAGGGCTTGGGGAGCTGTTTTTT
TRBV7-2	TRBJ2-2	-	-	CASSLSSANTGELFF	TGTGCCAGCAGCCTTTCCTCCGCGAACACCGGGGAGCTGTTTTTT
TRBV30	TRBJ1-3	once	-	CACLRRGDGNTIYF	TGTGCCTGCCTCAGGAGGGGAGATGGAAACACCATATATTTT
TRBV18	TRBJ2-5	-	TRBD1	CASSPYRGRLKETQYF	TGTGCCAGCTCACCTTACAGGGGGCGCTTGAAAGAGACCCAGTACTTC
TRBV27	TRBJ2-2	once	-	CASSWDFTGELFF	TGTGCCAGCAGTTGGGACTTCACCGGGGAGCTGTTTTTT
TRBV27	TRBJ1-1	-	-	CASTATGLNTEAFF	TGTGCCAGCACCGCGACAGGTTTGAACACTGAAGCTTTCTTT
TRBV5-1	TRBJ1-3	once	-	CASSFTQGSGNTIYF	TGCGCCAGCAGCTTCACACAGGGTTCTGGAAACACCATATATTTT
TRBV4-2	TRBJ1-2	-	-	CASSRRKLDGYTF	TGTGCCAGCAGCCGGAGAAAGTTGGATGGCTACACCTTC